The subject of this entry is one TCR beta chain. This sample is part of a study of blood T cell repertoires in COVID-19. Study in general: Acute-phase and convalescent COVID-19 samples originated in the United States, Italy and Spain. T cells, B-cell-depleted T cells, or PBMCs provided the cDNA or gDNA that served as material.

Enrollment of patients from Seattle took place during active infection, with longitudinal follow-up. Methods used by the authors: Estimates of nucleated cell counts were drawn from the amplification of reference gene primers. Profiled with immunoSEQ multiplex PCR; TCRdb holds only in-frame clones, not every one. For V, J and clone size, that table is used; D and trimming come from the DNA. The sample contains 200,000 to 250,000 clones, 86% of which appear only once. The germline V and J ends were trimmed by 0 bases and 0 bases, with 7 bases remaining between them. CDR1 and CDR2 from the germline V gene are SGDLS and YYNGEE. The CDR3 is 15 residues long.

Material: peripheral blood. This chain joins TRBV9 and TRBJ2-1; possibly TRBD2 for D (5 bases). This TCR was sampled from a woman in her fifties or sixties with COVID-19, enrolled during active disease. CDR3 sequence: CASSVATSSYNEQFF. DNA of the CDR3: TGTGCCAGCAGCGTAGCCACTAGCTCCTACAATGAGCAGTTCTTC.